This T cell receptor (beta chain) came from a study of shared clonotypes between healthy human individuals. The study's findings and limits: Some clonotypes were shared by all four sorted-subset donors, while others were not shared. The non-shared ones had lower generation probabilities than the shared ones.

Free of recent acute infections or vaccinations, the donors were healthy HIV-negative adults. The V gene's germline CDR1 is SGHKS and CDR2 YYEKEE (reference sequence). The CDR3 covers 15 residues. The V gene lost 6 bases and the J gene lost 3 bases, with 16 bases spanning the gap. This table comes from immunoSEQ multiplex PCR, and its TCRdb copy is limited to in-frame clones, with some not included. The sample holds 2 million to 2.5 million clones, 85% to 95% seen once. Points on this clone: Its cognate antigen is unknown.

The chain employs TRBV5-5 and TRBJ1-5; D is unresolved. The specimen was naive CD4+ T cells from PBMCs. Stated subset: CD45RA+ positively selected. The clonotype originates from a young man in good health. Some clones in this sample may be carry-over from other donors' samples. The CDR3 spells CASTPIPLNNQPQHF. CDR3 in DNA: TGTGCCAGCACCCCCATCCCACTAAACAATCAGCCCCAGCATTTT.